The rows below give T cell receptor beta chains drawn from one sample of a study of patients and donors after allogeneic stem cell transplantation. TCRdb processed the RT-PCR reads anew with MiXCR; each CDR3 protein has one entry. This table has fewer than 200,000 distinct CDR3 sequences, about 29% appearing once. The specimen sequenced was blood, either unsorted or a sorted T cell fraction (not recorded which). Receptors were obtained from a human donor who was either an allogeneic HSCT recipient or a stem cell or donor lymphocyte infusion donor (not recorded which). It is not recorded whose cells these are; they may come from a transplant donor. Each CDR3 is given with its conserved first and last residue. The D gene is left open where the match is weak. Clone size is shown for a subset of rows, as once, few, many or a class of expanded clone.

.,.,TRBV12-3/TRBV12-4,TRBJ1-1,CASSFGQKDVAFF,TGTGCCAGCAGTTTTGGCCAAAAGGATGTGGCTTTCTTT
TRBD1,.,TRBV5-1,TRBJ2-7,CASSLAGQGFSYEQYF,TGCGCCAGCAGCTTGGCCGGACAGGGGTTCTCCTACGAGCAGTACTTC
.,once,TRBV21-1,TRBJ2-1,CASRTGTGYNEQFF,TGTGCCAGCAGGACCGGGACAGGCTACAATGAGCAGTTCTTC
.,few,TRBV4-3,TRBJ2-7,CASSPDASATSYEQYF,TGCGCCAGCAGCCCCGATGCTAGCGCAACCTCCTACGAGCAGTACTTC
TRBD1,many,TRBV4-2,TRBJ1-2,CASSPLGQGADGYTF,TGTGCCAGCAGCCCCCTAGGCCAGGGGGCTGATGGCTACACCTTC
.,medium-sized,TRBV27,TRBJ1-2,CASSLQGNYGYTF,TGTGCCAGCAGCTTACAGGGAAACTATGGCTACACCTTC
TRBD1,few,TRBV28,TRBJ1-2,CATPLRDRGNYGYTF,TGTGCCACCCCCCTCCGGGACAGGGGTAACTATGGCTACACCTTC
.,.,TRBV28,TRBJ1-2,CASSLARLGGNYGYTF,TGTGCCAGCAGTTTAGCCCGTTTAGGGGGTAACTATGGCTACACCTTC
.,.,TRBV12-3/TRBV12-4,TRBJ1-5,CASRAGRKPQHF,TGTGCCAGCAGGGCGGGGCGGAAGCCCCAGCATTTT
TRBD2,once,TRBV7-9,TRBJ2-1,CASSPKRGSSYNEQFF,TGTGCCAGCAGCCCCAAGCGGGGGAGCTCCTACAATGAGCAGTTCTTC
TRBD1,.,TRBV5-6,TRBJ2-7,CASSIGTARRYF,TGTGCCAGCAGCATTGGGACAGCGAGACGGTACTTC
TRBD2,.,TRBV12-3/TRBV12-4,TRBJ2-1,CASSLVAGGPGNEQFF,TGTGCCAGCAGTTTAGTAGCGGGAGGGCCGGGAAATGAGCAGTTCTTC
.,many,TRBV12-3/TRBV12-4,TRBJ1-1,CASSFYLNTEAFF,TGTGCCAGCAGTTTCTACTTGAACACTGAAGCTTTCTTT
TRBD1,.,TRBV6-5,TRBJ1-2,CASSISGQGYNGYTF,TGTGCCAGCAGTATCTCGGGACAGGGGTATAATGGCTACACCTTC
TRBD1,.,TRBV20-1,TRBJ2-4,CSAAPRGRNIQYF,TGCAGTGCTGCCCCCAGGGGGCGAAACATTCAGTACTTC
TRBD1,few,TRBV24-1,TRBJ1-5,CATSDPGTGASNQPQHF,TGTGCCACCAGTGACCCCGGGACAGGGGCTAGCAATCAGCCCCAGCATTTT
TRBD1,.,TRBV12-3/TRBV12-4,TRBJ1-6,CASSRQGGTTNSPLHF,TGTGCCAGCAGTAGACAGGGGGGAACAACTAATTCACCCCTCCACTTT
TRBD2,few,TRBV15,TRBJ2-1,CATSRDRGTSVSNEQFF,TGTGCCACCAGCAGAGATCGCGGGACTAGCGTCTCCAATGAGCAGTTCTTC
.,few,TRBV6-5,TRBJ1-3,CASSPTRGRRSGNTIYF,TGTGCCAGCAGTCCAACCCGAGGCAGAAGGTCGGGAAACACCATATATTTT
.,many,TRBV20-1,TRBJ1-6,CSARDSQTTGSYNSPLHF,TGCAGTGCTAGAGATAGCCAAACCACGGGCTCCTATAATTCACCCCTCCACTTT
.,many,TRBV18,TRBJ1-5,CASSPGGSQPQHF,TGTGCCAGCTCACCAGGGGGAAGTCAGCCCCAGCATTTT
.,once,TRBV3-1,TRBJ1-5,CASSQRGSQPQHF,TGTGCCAGCAGCCAGAGAGGGTCTCAGCCCCAGCATTTT
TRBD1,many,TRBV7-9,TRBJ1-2,CASSMGQGASGYTF,TGTGCCAGCAGCATGGGACAGGGGGCAAGCGGCTACACCTTC
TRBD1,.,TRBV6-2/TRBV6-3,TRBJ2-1,CASSIGSGQLNEQFF,TGTGCCAGCAGTATAGGGTCGGGACAGCTAAATGAGCAGTTCTTC
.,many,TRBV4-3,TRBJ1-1,CASSQDSSGNTEAFF,TGCGCCAGCAGCCAAGATTCTTCAGGGAACACTGAAGCTTTCTTT
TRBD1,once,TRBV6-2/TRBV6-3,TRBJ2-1,CASSPPPGQGSNEQFF,TGTGCCAGCAGTCCCCCTCCGGGACAGGGGTCGAATGAGCAGTTCTTC
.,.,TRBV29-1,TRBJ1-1,CSVATGPNTEAFF,TGCAGCGTCGCTACAGGGCCGAACACTGAAGCTTTCTTT
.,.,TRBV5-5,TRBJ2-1,CASSLGWRTSDEQFF,TGTGCCAGCAGCTTGGGCTGGCGGACCTCCGATGAGCAGTTCTTC
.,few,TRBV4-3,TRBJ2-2,CASSQDPSGAGELFF,TGCGCCAGCAGCCAAGACCCTTCGGGTGCCGGGGAGCTGTTTTTT
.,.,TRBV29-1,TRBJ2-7,CSVEVWQSSGQGQYF,TGCAGCGTTGAAGTGTGGCAGTCCTCCGGCCAAGGGCAGTACTTC
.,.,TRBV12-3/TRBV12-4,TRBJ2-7,CASSWWGLNEQYF,TGTGCCAGCAGTTGGTGGGGTCTGAACGAGCAGTACTTC
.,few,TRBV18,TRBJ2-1,CASSLYQAESSYNEQFF,TGTGCCAGCTCACTGTACCAAGCGGAGAGCTCCTACAATGAGCAGTTCTTC
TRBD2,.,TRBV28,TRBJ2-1,CASSSWGGQFF,TGTGCCAGCAGTTCCTGGGGGGGGCAGTTCTTC
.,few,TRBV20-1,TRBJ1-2,CSAPAGPNYGYTF,TGCAGTGCCCCGGCAGGGCCTAACTATGGCTACACCTTC
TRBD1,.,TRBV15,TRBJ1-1,CATSSRGRGNTEAFF,TGTGCCACCAGCAGCAGGGGGCGAGGAAACACTGAAGCTTTCTTT
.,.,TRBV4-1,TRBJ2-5,CASSPIQVNQETQYF,TGCGCCAGCAGCCCTATACAGGTCAACCAAGAGACCCAGTACTTC
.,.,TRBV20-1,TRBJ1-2,CSPSHMGYGYTF,TGCAGCCCGAGTCATATGGGCTATGGCTACACCTTC
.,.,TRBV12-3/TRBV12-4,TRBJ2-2,CASTRRRGTGELFF,TGTGCCAGCACTAGAAGGCGCGGTACCGGGGAGCTGTTTTTT
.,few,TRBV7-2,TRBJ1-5,CASSLGGWQPQHF,TGTGCCAGCAGCTTAGGGGGATGGCAGCCCCAGCATTTT
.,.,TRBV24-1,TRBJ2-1,CATRGRHNEQFF,TGTGCCACCAGGGGAAGGCACAATGAGCAGTTCTTC
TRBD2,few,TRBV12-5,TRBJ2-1,CASEPRTASGNSYNEQFF,TGTGCTAGTGAGCCCCGCACGGCTAGCGGTAATAGCTACAATGAGCAGTTCTTC
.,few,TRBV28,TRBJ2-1,CASSPLLGRGPYNEQFF,TGTGCCAGCAGTCCTTTACTAGGCCGAGGGCCCTACAATGAGCAGTTCTTC
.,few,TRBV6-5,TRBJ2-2,CASSYSIGQANTGELFF,TGTGCCAGCAGTTACTCTATCGGACAAGCGAACACCGGGGAGCTGTTTTTT
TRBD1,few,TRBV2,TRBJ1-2,CASTRPGTANYGYTF,TGTGCCAGCACCCGTCCCGGGACAGCGAACTATGGCTACACCTTC
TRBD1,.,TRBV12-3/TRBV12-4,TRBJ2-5,CASSFGGQIQETQYF,TGTGCCAGCAGTTTTGGGGGACAGATTCAAGAGACCCAGTACTTC
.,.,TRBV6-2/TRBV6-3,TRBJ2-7,CASSSPGQSIYEQYF,TGTGCCAGCAGTTCTCCGGGACAAAGTATCTACGAGCAGTACTTC
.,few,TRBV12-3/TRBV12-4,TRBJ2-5,CASSLSGNTQYF,TGTGCCAGCAGTTTATCAGGGAATACCCAGTACTTC
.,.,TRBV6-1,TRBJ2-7,CASSGLLGSLFYEQYF,TGTGCCAGCAGTGGGTTATTGGGCAGCCTTTTCTACGAGCAGTACTTC
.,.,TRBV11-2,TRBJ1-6,CASSLEEYSPLHF,TGTGCCAGCAGCTTAGAAGAGTATTCACCCCTCCACTTT
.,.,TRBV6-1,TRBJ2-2,CASSEDRVWGELFF,TGTGCCAGCAGTGAAGACAGGGTTTGGGGGGAGCTGTTTTTT
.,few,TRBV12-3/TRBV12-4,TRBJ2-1,CASSKILEQFF,TGTGCCAGCAGTAAGATCCTCGAGCAGTTCTTC